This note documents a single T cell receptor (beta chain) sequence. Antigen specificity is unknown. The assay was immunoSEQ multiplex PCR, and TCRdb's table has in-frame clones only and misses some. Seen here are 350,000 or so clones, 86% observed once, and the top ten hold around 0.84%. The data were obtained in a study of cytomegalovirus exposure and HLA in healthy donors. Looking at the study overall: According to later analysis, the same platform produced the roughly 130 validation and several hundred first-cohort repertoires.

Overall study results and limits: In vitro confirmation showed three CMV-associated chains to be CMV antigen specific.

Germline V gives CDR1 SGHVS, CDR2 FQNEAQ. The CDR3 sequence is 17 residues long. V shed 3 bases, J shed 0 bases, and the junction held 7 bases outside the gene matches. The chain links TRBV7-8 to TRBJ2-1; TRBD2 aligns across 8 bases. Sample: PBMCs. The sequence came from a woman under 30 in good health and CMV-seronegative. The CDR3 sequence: CASSFGGGTSSYNEQFF. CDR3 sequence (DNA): TGTGCCAGCAGCTTCGGGGGGGGGACAAGCTCCTACAATGAGCAGTTCTTC.